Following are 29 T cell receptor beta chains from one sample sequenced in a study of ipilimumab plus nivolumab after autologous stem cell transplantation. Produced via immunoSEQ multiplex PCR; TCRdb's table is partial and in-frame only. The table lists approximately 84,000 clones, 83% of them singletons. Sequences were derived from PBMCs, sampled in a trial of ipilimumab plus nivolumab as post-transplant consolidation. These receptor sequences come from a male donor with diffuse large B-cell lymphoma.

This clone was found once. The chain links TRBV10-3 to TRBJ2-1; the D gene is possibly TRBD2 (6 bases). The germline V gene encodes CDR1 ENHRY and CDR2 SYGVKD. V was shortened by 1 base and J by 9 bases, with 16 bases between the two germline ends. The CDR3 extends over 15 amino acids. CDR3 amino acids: CAISEFGGVMSEQFF. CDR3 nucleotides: TGTGCCATCAGTGAGTTTGGAGGGGTCATGAGTGAGCAGTTCTTC.

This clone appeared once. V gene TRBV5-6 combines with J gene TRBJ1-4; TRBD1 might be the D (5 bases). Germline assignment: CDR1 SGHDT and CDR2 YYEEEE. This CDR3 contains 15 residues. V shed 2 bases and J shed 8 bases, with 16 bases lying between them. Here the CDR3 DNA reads TGTGCCAGCAGCTTAACGGGGCAGGGTTTAGAAAAACTGTTTTTT. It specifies CASSLTGQGLEKLFF.

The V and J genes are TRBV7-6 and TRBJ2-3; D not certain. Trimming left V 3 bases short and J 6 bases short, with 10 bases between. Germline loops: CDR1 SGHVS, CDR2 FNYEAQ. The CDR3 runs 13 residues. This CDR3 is CASSFSDRDTQYF. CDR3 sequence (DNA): TGTGCCAGCAGCTTTTCAGACCGGGATACGCAGTATTTT.

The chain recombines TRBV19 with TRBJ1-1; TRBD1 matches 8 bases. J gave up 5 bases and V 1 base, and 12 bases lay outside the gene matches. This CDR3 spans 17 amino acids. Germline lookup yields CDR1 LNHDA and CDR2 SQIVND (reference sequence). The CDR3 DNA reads TGTGCCAGTAGTATAGGCGGAGGACAGGGTAAGAATACTGAAGCTTTCTTT. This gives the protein CASSIGGGQGKNTEAFF.

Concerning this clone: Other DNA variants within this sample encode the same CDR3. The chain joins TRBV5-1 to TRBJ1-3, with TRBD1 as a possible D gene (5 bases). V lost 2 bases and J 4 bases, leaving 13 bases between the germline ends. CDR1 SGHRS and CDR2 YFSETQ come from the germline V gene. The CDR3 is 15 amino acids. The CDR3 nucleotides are TGCGCCAGCAGCTTAGAAGGGGCGCGGGGAAACACCATATATTTT. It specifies CASSLEGARGNTIYF.

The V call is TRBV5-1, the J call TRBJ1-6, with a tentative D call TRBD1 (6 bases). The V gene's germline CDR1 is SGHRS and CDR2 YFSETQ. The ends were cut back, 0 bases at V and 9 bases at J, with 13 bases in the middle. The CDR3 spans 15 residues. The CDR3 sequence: CASSLDPGHGSPLHF. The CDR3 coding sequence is TGCGCCAGCAGCTTGGATCCGGGACACGGTTCACCCCTCCACTTT.

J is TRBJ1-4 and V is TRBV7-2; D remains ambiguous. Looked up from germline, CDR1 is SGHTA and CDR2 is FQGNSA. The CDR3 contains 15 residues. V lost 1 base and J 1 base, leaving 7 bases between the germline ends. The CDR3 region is CASSLVGVTNEKLFF. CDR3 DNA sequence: TGTGCCAGCAGCTTAGTTGGGGTAACTAATGAAAAACTGTTTTTT.

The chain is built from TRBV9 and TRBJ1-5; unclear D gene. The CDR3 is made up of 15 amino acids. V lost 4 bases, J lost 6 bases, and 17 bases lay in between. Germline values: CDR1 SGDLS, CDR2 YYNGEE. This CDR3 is CASSSRLQSFQPQHF. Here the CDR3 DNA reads TGTGCCAGCAGCTCTAGACTACAGAGTTTTCAGCCCCAGCATTTT.

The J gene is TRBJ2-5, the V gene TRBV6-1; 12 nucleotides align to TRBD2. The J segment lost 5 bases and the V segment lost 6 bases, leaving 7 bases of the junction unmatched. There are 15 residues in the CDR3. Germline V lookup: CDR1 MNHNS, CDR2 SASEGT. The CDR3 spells CASSRLAGASETQYF. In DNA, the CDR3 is TGTGCCAGCAGCAGACTAGCGGGGGCTTCTGAGACCCAGTACTTC.

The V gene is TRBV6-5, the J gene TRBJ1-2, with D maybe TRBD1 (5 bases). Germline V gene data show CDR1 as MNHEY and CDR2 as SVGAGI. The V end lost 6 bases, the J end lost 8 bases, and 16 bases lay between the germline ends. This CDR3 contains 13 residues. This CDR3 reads CASRRGGFAGYTF. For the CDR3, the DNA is TGTGCCAGCAGGAGGGGAGGGTTTGCCGGCTACACCTTC.

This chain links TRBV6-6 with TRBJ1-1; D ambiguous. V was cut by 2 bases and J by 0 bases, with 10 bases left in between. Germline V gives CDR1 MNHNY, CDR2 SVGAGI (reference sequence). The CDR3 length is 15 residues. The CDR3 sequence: CASSYGQALNTEAFF. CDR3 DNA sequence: TGTGCCAGCAGTTACGGGCAGGCCTTGAACACTGAAGCTTTCTTT.

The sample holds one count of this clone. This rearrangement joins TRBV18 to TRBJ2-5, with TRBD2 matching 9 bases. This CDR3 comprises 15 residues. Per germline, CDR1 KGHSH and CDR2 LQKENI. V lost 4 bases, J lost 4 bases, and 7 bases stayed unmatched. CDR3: CASSLNSGGGETQYF. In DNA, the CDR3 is TGTGCCAGCTCACTAAATAGCGGGGGAGGAGAGACCCAGTACTTC.

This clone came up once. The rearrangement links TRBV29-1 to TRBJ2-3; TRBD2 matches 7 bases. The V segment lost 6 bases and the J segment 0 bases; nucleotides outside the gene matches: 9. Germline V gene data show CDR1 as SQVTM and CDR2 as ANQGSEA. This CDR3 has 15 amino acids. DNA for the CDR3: TGCAGCGTGAAGCGGGGCCCCTCCAGCACAGATACGCAGTATTTT. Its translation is CSVKRGPSSTDTQYF.

The CDR3 nucleotides are TGTGCCAGCAGCTCCTACCGCCCACCCCGGGCAGCAACTGAAGCTTTCTTT. Its translation: CASSSYRPPRAATEAFF. V and J are TRBV11-2 and TRBJ1-1; D is undetermined. Looked up from germline, CDR1 is SGHAT and CDR2 is FQNNGV. V gave up 4 bases and J gave up 5 bases, with 23 bases separating them. The CDR3 length is 17 residues.

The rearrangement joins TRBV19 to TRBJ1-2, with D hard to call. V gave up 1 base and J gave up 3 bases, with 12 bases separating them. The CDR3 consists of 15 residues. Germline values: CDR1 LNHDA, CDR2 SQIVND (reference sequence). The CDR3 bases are TGTGCCAGTAGTATAGGGTCCCAGGAGGACTATGGCTACACCTTC. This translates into CASSIGSQEDYGYTF.

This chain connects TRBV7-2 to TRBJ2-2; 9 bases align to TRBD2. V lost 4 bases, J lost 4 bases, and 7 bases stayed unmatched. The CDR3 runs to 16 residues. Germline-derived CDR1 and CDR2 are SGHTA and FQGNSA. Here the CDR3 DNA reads TGTGCCAGCAGCTCCTTAGCGGGGGCCCCCACCGGGGAGCTGTTTTTT. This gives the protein CASSSLAGAPTGELFF.

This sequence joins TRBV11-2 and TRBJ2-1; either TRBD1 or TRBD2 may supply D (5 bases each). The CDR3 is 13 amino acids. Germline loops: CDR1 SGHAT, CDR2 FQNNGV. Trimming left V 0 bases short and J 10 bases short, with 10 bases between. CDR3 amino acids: CASSLERGREQFF. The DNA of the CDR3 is TGTGCCAGCAGCTTAGAACGGGGCCGGGAGCAGTTCTTC.

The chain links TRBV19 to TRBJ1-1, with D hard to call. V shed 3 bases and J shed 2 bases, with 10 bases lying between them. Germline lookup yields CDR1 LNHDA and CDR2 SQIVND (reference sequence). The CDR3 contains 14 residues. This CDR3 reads CASSIPWTNTEAFF. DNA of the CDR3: TGTGCCAGTAGTATCCCTTGGACTAACACTGAAGCTTTCTTT.

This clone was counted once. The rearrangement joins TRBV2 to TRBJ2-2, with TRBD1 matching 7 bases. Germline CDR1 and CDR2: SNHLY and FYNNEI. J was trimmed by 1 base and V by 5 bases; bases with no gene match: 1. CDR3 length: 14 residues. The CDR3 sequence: CASSRTGNTGELFF. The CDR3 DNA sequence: TGTGCCAGCAGTAGGACAGGGAACACCGGGGAGCTGTTTTTT. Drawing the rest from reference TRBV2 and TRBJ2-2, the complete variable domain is EPEVTQTPSHQVTQMGQEVILRCVPISNHLYFYWYRQILGQKVEFLVSFYNNEISEKSEIFDDQFSVERPDGSNFTLKIRSTKLEDSAMYFCASSRTGNTGELFFGEGSRLTVL.

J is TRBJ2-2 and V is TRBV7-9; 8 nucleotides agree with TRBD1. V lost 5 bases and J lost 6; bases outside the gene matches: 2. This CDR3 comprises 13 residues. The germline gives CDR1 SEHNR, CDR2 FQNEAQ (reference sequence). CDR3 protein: CASSQDRAGELFF. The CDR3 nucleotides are TGTGCCAGCAGCCAGGACAGGGCCGGGGAGCTGTTTTTT.

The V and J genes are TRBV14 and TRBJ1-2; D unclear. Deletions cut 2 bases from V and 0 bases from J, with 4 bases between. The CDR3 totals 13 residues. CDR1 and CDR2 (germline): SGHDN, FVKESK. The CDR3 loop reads CASSQQPNYGYTF. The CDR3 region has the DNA TGTGCCAGCAGCCAACAGCCTAACTATGGCTACACCTTC.

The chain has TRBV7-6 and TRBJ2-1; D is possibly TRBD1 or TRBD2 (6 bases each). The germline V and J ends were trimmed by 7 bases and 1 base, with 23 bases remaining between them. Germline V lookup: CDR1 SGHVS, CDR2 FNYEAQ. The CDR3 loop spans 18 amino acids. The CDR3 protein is CASIAYLGGRHSYNEQFF. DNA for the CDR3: TGTGCCAGCATCGCTTATTTGGGGGGCCGTCATTCCTACAATGAGCAGTTCTTC.

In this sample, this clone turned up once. The CDR3, as DNA: TGTGCCAGCAGCTCACACAGGGGGTTGGGGAATTCACCCCTCCACTTT. This codes for CASSSHRGLGNSPLHF. The J gene is TRBJ1-6, the V gene TRBV5-8; 8 nucleotides line up with TRBD1. The CDR3 sequence is 16 residues long. CDR1 is SGHTS, CDR2 YDEGEE, per germline. Trimming took 3 bases from V and 7 from J; bases not matched to a gene: 9.

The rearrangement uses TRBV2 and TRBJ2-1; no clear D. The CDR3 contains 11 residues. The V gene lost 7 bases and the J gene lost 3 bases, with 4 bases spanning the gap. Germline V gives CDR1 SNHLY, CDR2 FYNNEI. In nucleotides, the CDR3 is TGTGCCAGCAAGGTCTACAATGAGCAGTTCTTC. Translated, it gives CASKVYNEQFF.

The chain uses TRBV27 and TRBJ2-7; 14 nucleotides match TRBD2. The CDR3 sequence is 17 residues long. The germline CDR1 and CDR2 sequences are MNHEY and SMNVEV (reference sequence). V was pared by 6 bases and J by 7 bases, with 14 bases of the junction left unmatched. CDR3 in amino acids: CASRKGLAGANPGEQYF. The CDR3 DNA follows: TGTGCCAGCAGAAAGGGACTAGCGGGGGCCAATCCCGGTGAGCAGTACTTC.

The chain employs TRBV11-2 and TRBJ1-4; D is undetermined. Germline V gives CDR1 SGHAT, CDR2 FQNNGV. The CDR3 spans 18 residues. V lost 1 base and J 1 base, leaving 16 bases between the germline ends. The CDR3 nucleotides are TGTGCCAGCAGCTTAGGAGGGTGGGATTCAGTAACTAATGAAAAACTGTTTTTT. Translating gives CASSLGGWDSVTNEKLFF.

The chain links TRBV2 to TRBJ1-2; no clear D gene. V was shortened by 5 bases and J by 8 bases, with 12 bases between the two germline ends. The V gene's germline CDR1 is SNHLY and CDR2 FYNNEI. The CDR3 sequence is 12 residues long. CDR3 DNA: TGTGCCAGCAGTCAAAGTCCAACCGGCTACACCTTC. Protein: CASSQSPTGYTF.

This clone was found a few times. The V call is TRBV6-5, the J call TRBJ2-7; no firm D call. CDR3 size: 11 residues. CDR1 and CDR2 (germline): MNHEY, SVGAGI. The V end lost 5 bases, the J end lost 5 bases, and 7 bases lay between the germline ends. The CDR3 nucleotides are TGTGCCAGCAGTCCGGACCACGAGCAGTACTTC. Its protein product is CASSPDHEQYF.

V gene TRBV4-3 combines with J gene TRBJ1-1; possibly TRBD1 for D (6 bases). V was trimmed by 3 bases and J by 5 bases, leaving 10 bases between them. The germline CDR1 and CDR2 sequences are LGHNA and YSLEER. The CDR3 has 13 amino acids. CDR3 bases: TGCGCCAGCAGCCATGTCAGGGGTACTGAAGCTTTCTTT. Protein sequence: CASSHVRGTEAFF.